These T cell receptor beta chains were read from a single sample in a study of high-grade serous ovarian cancer treatment subgroups. Method: immunoSEQ multiplex PCR; TCRdb's copy keeps in-frame clones and lacks some. The sample contains nearly 15,000 clones, approximately 87% of which appear only once. The sequencing sample was made of tumor tissue. These receptors came from a human donor with high-grade serous ovarian cancer. The CDR3 runs from the conserved cysteine through the conserved F or W. Fields, in order: J gene, D gene, V gene, clone size, CDR3 DNA, CDR3 protein. A D gene is named only where the DNA matches it firmly. Only some rows state a clone size, as once, few, many or a class for expanded clones.

j_call: TRBJ2-6
d_call: .
v_call: TRBV10-1
clone_size: .
cdr3_nt: TGCGCCAGCAGTGCCCGAATTCAAAGCCTAGATTCTGGGGCCAACGTCCTGACTTTC
cdr3_aa: CASSARIQSLDSGANVLTF

j_call: TRBJ1-5
d_call: .
v_call: TRBV21-1
clone_size: .
cdr3_nt: TGTGCCAGCAGCAAAGCCTTGCAGTATAGCAATCAGCCCCAGCATTTT
cdr3_aa: CASSKALQYSNQPQHF

j_call: TRBJ1-5
d_call: .
v_call: TRBV12-5
clone_size: few
cdr3_nt: TGTGCTAGTGGTTTGACAAGGGATCAGCCCCAGCATTTT
cdr3_aa: CASGLTRDQPQHF

j_call: TRBJ2-1
d_call: .
v_call: TRBV30
clone_size: .
cdr3_nt: TGTGCCTGGAGGGGCGGGGTGGCCTCCTACAATGAGCAGTTCTTC
cdr3_aa: CAWRGGVASYNEQFF

j_call: TRBJ2-3
d_call: .
v_call: TRBV2
clone_size: once
cdr3_nt: TGTGCCAGCAGTGGGACAGCTAGCACAGATACGCAGTATTTT
cdr3_aa: CASSGTASTDTQYF

j_call: TRBJ2-7
d_call: .
v_call: TRBV4-1
clone_size: .
cdr3_nt: TGCGCCAGCAGCCAGAAGACAGCTTCTACCTACGAGCAGTACTTC
cdr3_aa: CASSQKTASTYEQYF

j_call: TRBJ2-3
d_call: .
v_call: TRBV10-2
clone_size: .
cdr3_nt: TGCGCCAGCAAGGAAGGCCTTACCACAGATACGCAGTATTTT
cdr3_aa: CASKEGLTTDTQYF

j_call: TRBJ2-7
d_call: .
v_call: TRBV6-5
clone_size: once
cdr3_nt: TGTGCCAGCAGTACCACCTACGAGCAGTACTTC
cdr3_aa: CASSTTYEQYF

j_call: TRBJ2-3
d_call: .
v_call: TRBV7-8
clone_size: .
cdr3_nt: TGTGCCAGCAGACCTAGCAGGAGGATGGTAGCGGACACAGATACGCAGTATTTT
cdr3_aa: CASRPSRRMVADTDTQYF

j_call: TRBJ2-7
d_call: TRBD2
v_call: TRBV4-2
clone_size: .
cdr3_nt: TGTGCCAGCAGCCAAGACCGGACTAGCGGGGTACCCTACGAGCAGTACTTC
cdr3_aa: CASSQDRTSGVPYEQYF

j_call: TRBJ2-1
d_call: .
v_call: TRBV5-6
clone_size: few
cdr3_nt: TGTGCCAGCAGCTTGGTGGGCAACAATGAGCAGTTCTTC
cdr3_aa: CASSLVGNNEQFF

j_call: TRBJ2-7
d_call: TRBD2
v_call: TRBV2
clone_size: .
cdr3_nt: TGTGCCAGCAAAGCGGGGGGCCCTTCCTACGAGCAGTACTTC
cdr3_aa: CASKAGGPSYEQYF

j_call: TRBJ2-3
d_call: .
v_call: TRBV7-2
clone_size: .
cdr3_nt: TGTGCCAGCAGCTTAATTAGTGCGGCAGATACGCAGTATTTT
cdr3_aa: CASSLISAADTQYF

j_call: TRBJ2-2
d_call: TRBD2
v_call: TRBV5-6
clone_size: .
cdr3_nt: TGTGCCAGCAGCCAGCGGGGGGGCTCAGGGGAGCTGTTTTTT
cdr3_aa: CASSQRGGSGELFF

j_call: TRBJ1-3
d_call: .
v_call: TRBV30
clone_size: .
cdr3_nt: TGTGCCTCGGGGGGAGATGGAAACACCATATATTTT
cdr3_aa: CASGGDGNTIYF

j_call: TRBJ1-5
d_call: TRBD1
v_call: TRBV5-8
clone_size: .
cdr3_nt: TGTGCCAGCAGCTTTACTCCAGTTTCACAGGGGAGGATCCAGCCCCAGCATTTT
cdr3_aa: CASSFTPVSQGRIQPQHF

j_call: TRBJ1-2
d_call: .
v_call: TRBV7-9
clone_size: .
cdr3_nt: TGTGCCAGCAGCTTAGAGCAGGGAAAGTATGGCTACACCTTC
cdr3_aa: CASSLEQGKYGYTF

j_call: TRBJ1-1
d_call: .
v_call: TRBV5-1
clone_size: .
cdr3_nt: TGCGCCAGCAGCTCGTTGGAGGGAGAAGCTTTCTTT
cdr3_aa: CASSSLEGEAFF

j_call: TRBJ1-1
d_call: .
v_call: TRBV5-4
clone_size: .
cdr3_nt: TGTGCCAGCAGCCTGACTCGACAGAACACTGAAGCTTTCTTT
cdr3_aa: CASSLTRQNTEAFF

j_call: TRBJ1-6
d_call: .
v_call: TRBV25-1
clone_size: few
cdr3_nt: TGTGCCAGCAGTCCCTACAGGGACTCACCCCTCCACTTT
cdr3_aa: CASSPYRDSPLHF

j_call: TRBJ2-1
d_call: TRBD2
v_call: TRBV15
clone_size: .
cdr3_nt: TGTGCCACCAGCAGAGATAGCGGGGCGTTCAATGAGCAGTTCTTC
cdr3_aa: CATSRDSGAFNEQFF

j_call: TRBJ2-5
d_call: .
v_call: TRBV5-4
clone_size: .
cdr3_nt: TGTGCCAGCAGCTGGCAAAACCCCCAAGAGACCCAGTACTTC
cdr3_aa: CASSWQNPQETQYF

j_call: TRBJ2-4
d_call: .
v_call: TRBV6-5
clone_size: .
cdr3_nt: TGTGCCAGCAGCCCTGGTAGGGACATTCAGTACTTC
cdr3_aa: CASSPGRDIQYF

j_call: TRBJ2-3
d_call: TRBD2
v_call: TRBV9
clone_size: .
cdr3_nt: TGTGCCAGCAGCCCCTGGGTGGGGGGGTTTGATACGCAGTATTTT
cdr3_aa: CASSPWVGGFDTQYF

j_call: TRBJ2-2
d_call: TRBD1
v_call: TRBV9
clone_size: .
cdr3_nt: TGTGCCATTACGCCGGGGACAGACAACACCGGGGAGCTGTTTTTT
cdr3_aa: CAITPGTDNTGELFF

j_call: TRBJ1-3
d_call: .
v_call: TRBV30
clone_size: .
cdr3_nt: TGTGCCTGGAGCATGTGGGGCTTTGGTGGAAACACCATATATTTT
cdr3_aa: CAWSMWGFGGNTIYF

j_call: TRBJ2-2
d_call: TRBD1
v_call: TRBV30
clone_size: once
cdr3_nt: TGTGCCTGGAGTTACAGGGGGCGGGAGCTGTTTTTT
cdr3_aa: CAWSYRGRELFF

j_call: TRBJ2-3
d_call: TRBD2
v_call: TRBV6-4
clone_size: few
cdr3_nt: TGTGCCAGTCCCCGCCGGTGCGGACTAGCGGGGGGGCCAAGCACAGATACGCAGTATTTT
cdr3_aa: CASPRRCGLAGGPSTDTQYF

j_call: TRBJ2-2
d_call: .
v_call: TRBV10-2
clone_size: .
cdr3_nt: TGCGCCAGCAGGGACACCGGGGAGCTGTTTTTT
cdr3_aa: CASRDTGELFF

j_call: TRBJ2-3
d_call: TRBD2
v_call: TRBV7-4
clone_size: .
cdr3_nt: TGTGCCAGCAGCCATAGCGGGGGGTGCACAGATACGCAGTATTTT
cdr3_aa: CASSHSGGCTDTQYF

j_call: TRBJ2-2
d_call: .
v_call: TRBV4-3
clone_size: .
cdr3_nt: TGCGCCAGCAGCCACGACGACTCTCCTCGAGAAGGGATATTGACCGGGGAGCTGTTTTTT
cdr3_aa: CASSHDDSPREGILTGELFF

j_call: TRBJ1-1
d_call: .
v_call: TRBV10-3
clone_size: .
cdr3_nt: TGTGCCATCAGCGCAGACGGCAGCGTCACTGAAGCTTTCTTT
cdr3_aa: CAISADGSVTEAFF

j_call: TRBJ2-4
d_call: .
v_call: TRBV19
clone_size: .
cdr3_nt: TGTGCCAGTACCACAACGAGGGGGGGGGAAAACATTCAGTACTTC
cdr3_aa: CASTTTRGGENIQYF

j_call: TRBJ1-5
d_call: .
v_call: TRBV11-1
clone_size: .
cdr3_nt: TGTGCCAGCAGCTTAGCGTACAATCAGCCCCAGCATTTT
cdr3_aa: CASSLAYNQPQHF

j_call: TRBJ2-2
d_call: .
v_call: TRBV10-3
clone_size: once
cdr3_nt: TGTGCCATCAGTGAAGGTACAGTGAACACCGGGGAGCTGTTTTTT
cdr3_aa: CAISEGTVNTGELFF

j_call: TRBJ2-2
d_call: TRBD2
v_call: TRBV9
clone_size: .
cdr3_nt: TGTGCCGGCAGCGTTCGGACTAGCGGGGGGTACGGGGAGCTGTTTTTT
cdr3_aa: CAGSVRTSGGYGELFF

j_call: TRBJ2-7
d_call: TRBD2
v_call: TRBV2
clone_size: .
cdr3_nt: TGTGCCAGCAGGGATTCCGGGACTAGCGGGGAGCAGTACTTC
cdr3_aa: CASRDSGTSGEQYF

j_call: TRBJ2-1
d_call: TRBD1
v_call: TRBV10-1
clone_size: once
cdr3_nt: TGCGCCAGCAGTGAGGGGACAGGGGGCAACAATGAGCAGTTCTTC
cdr3_aa: CASSEGTGGNNEQFF

j_call: TRBJ2-5
d_call: TRBD2
v_call: TRBV19
clone_size: .
cdr3_nt: TGTGCCAGTAGTATCTTAGCGGGGGGGCCAGAGACCCAGTACTTC
cdr3_aa: CASSILAGGPETQYF

j_call: TRBJ1-2
d_call: .
v_call: TRBV7-2
clone_size: .
cdr3_nt: TGTGCCAGCAGCTCCCGGTTTTTGTGGGCTTCGACTAACTATGGCTACACCTTC
cdr3_aa: CASSSRFLWASTNYGYTF

j_call: TRBJ2-2
d_call: TRBD2
v_call: TRBV11-2
clone_size: .
cdr3_nt: TGTGCCAGCAGCCTTAGCGGGGGGCCCAACACCGGGGAGCTGTTTTTT
cdr3_aa: CASSLSGGPNTGELFF

j_call: TRBJ2-7
d_call: .
v_call: TRBV11-2
clone_size: once
cdr3_nt: TGTGCCAGCAGCTATTCTGGACAGATCTACGAGCAGTACTTC
cdr3_aa: CASSYSGQIYEQYF

j_call: TRBJ1-4
d_call: .
v_call: TRBV6-1
clone_size: .
cdr3_nt: TGTGCCAGCAGTGCGCCCCGGTGGAGTTCGGAAAAACTGTTTTTT
cdr3_aa: CASSAPRWSSEKLFF

j_call: TRBJ2-5
d_call: .
v_call: TRBV6-1
clone_size: .
cdr3_nt: TGTGCCAGCAGTGAAGCCAGCCTCCAAGAGACCCAGTACTTC
cdr3_aa: CASSEASLQETQYF

j_call: TRBJ2-7
d_call: TRBD1
v_call: TRBV18
clone_size: .
cdr3_nt: TGTGCCAGCTCATCGGGACAGGGGGACGAGCAGTACTTC
cdr3_aa: CASSSGQGDEQYF